This TCR beta chain was sequenced for a study of T-cell memory formation after mild COVID-19. Germline-derived CDR1 and CDR2 are KGHDR and SFDVKD. There are 15 residues in the CDR3. V shed 5 bases and J 0 bases; nucleotides not matched to a gene: 5. This clonotype turned up a few times. Each CDR3 protein gets one entry after TCRdb re-called the 5' RACE reads with MiXCR. The table lists around 370,000 distinct CDR3 sequences, around 21% of them singletons. The receptor was derived from an adult woman who had mild COVID-19 (a few samples of this study predate the infection). Cell type and time point are not known. The chain recombines TRBV24-1 with TRBJ1-1; 7 bases are shared with TRBD1. The sequenced sample consisted of PBMCs or a T cell subset sorted from them (not recorded which). The chain's CDR3 is CATSATGDLNTEAFF. CDR3 bases: TGTGCCACCAGTGCCACAGGGGACCTGAACACTGAAGCTTTCTTT.